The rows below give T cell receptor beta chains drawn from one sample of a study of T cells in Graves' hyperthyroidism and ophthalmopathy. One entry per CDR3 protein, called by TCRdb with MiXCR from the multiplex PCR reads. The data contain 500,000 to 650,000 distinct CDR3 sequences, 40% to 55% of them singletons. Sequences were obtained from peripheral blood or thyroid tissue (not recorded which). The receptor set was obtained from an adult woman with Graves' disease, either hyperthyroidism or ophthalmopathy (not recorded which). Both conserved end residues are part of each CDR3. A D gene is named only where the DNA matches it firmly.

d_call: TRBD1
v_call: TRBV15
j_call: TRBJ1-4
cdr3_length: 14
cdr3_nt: TGTGCCACCAGCAGAGCAGGGGGTGGTGAAAAACTGTTTTTT
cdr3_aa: CATSRAGGGEKLFF

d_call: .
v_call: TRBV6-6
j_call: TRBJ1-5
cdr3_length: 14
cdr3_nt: TGTGCCAGCAGTGAAATGAGGGTCCCTCAGCCCCAGCATTTT
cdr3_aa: CASSEMRVPQPQHF

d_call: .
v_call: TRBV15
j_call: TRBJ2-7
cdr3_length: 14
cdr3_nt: TGTGCCACCAGCAGAGATCTAAGCGTGGGCGAGCAGTACTTC
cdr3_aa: CATSRDLSVGEQYF

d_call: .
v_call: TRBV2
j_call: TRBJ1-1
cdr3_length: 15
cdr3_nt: TGTGCCAGTGCTAGGTCCTTTACCGGGAACACTGAAGCTTTCTTT
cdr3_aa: CASARSFTGNTEAFF

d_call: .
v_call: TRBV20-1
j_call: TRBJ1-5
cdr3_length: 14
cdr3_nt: TGCAGTGCTACCAGACTTCTCAAGGGTCAGCCCCAGCATTTT
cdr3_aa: CSATRLLKGQPQHF

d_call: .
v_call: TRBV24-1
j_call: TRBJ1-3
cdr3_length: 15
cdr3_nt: TGTGCCACCTCGGCCGGGGGCAGGGGAGGGAACACCATATATTTT
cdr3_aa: CATSAGGRGGNTIYF

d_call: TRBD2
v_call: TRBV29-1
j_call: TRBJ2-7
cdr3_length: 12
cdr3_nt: TGCAGCGTTGCTAGCGGAGTGGCGGAGCAGTACTTC
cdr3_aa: CSVASGVAEQYF

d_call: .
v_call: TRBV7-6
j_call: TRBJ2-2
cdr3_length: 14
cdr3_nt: TGTGCCAGCAGCCAAGACAGTCCCACCGGGGAGCTGTTTTTT
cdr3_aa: CASSQDSPTGELFF

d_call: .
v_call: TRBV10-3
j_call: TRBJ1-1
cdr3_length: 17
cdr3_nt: TGTGCCAGCAGAGGACAGCAATTAGGAGTCATGAACACTGAAGCTTTCTTT
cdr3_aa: CASRGQQLGVMNTEAFF

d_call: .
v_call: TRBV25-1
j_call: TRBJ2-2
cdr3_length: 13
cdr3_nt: TGTGCCAGCAGTGACGGAGGGAGCGGGGAGCTGTTTTTT
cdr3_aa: CASSDGGSGELFF

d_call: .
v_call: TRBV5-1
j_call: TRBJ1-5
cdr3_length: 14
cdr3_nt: TGCGCCAGCAGCTTAGAGGCGGGGAGCGAGACCCAGCATTTT
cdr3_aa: CASSLEAGSETQHF